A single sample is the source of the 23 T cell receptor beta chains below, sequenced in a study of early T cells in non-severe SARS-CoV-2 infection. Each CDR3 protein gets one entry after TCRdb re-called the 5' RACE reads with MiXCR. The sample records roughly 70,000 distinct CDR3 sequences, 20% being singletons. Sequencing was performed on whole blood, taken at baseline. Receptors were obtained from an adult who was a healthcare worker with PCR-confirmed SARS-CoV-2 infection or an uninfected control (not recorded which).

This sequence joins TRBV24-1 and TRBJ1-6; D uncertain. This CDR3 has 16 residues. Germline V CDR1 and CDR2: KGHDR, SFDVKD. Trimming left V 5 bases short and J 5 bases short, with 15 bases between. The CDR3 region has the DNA TGTGCCACCAGTGGAGAACCGGAGGCGGATAATTCACCCCTCCACTTT. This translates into CATSGEPEADNSPLHF.

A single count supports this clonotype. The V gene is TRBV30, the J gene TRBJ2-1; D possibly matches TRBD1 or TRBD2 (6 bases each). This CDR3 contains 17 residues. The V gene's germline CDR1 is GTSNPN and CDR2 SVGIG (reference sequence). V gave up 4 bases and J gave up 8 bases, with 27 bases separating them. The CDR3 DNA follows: TGTGCCTGGACGGGGGAAGGGTCGCCAGGGGCTATATATGAGCAGTTCTTC. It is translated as CAWTGEGSPGAIYEQFF.

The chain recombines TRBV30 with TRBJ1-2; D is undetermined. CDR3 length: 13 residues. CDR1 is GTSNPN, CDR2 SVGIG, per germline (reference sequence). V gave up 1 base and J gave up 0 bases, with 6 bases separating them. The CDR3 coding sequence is TGTGCCTGGAGTGACCAGACTAACTATGGCTACACCTTC. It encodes CAWSDQTNYGYTF.

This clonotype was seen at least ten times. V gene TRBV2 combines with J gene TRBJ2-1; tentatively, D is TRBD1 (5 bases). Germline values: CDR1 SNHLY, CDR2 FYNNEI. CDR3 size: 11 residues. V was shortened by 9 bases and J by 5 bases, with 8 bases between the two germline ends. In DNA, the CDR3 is TGTGCCAGGCGACAGAACAATGAGCAGTTCTTC. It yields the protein CARRQNNEQFF.

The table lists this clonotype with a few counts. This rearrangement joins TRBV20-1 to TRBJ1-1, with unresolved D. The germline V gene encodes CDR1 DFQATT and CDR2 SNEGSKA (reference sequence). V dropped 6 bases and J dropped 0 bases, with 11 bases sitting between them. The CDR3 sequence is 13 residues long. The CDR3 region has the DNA TGCAGTGCCCGGGAGGACCTGAACACTGAAGCTTTCTTT. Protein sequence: CSAREDLNTEAFF.

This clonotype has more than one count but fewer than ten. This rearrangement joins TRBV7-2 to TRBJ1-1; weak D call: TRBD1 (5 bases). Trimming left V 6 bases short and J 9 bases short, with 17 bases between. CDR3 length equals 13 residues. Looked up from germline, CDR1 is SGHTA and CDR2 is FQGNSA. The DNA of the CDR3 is TGTGCCAGCAGTCTTCCCGGGGCCGAGAAAGCTTTCTTT. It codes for CASSLPGAEKAFF.

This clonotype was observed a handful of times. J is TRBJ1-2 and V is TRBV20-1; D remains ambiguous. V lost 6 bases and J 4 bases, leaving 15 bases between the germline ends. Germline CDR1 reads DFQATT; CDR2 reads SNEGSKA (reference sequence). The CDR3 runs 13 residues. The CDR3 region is CSASTAIGYGYTF. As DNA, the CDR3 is TGCAGTGCCTCGACGGCGATAGGCTATGGCTACACCTTC.

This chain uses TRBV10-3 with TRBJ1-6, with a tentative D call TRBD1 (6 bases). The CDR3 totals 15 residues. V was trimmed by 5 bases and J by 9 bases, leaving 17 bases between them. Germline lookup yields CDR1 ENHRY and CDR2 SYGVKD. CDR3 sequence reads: CAISSTGFSGSPLHF. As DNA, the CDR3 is TGTGCCATCAGTTCGACAGGCTTTAGTGGTTCACCCCTCCACTTT.

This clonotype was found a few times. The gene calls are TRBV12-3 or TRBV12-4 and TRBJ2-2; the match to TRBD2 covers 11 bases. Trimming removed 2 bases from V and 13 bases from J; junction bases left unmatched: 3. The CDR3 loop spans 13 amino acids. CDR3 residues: CASSLTSGGSLFF. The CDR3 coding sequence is TGTGCCAGCAGTTTAACTAGCGGGGGCTCGCTGTTTTTT.

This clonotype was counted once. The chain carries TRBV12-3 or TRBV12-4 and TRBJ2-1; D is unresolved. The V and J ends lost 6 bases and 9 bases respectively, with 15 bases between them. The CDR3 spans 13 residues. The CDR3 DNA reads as TGTGCCAGCAGGGTCCCCCAGGCCTCTGAGCAGTTCTTC. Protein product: CASRVPQASEQFF.

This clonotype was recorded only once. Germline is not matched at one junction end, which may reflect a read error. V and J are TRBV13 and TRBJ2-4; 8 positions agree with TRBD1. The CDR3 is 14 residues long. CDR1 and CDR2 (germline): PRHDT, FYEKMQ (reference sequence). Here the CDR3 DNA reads TGTGCCAGCAGCCCGGACAGGGCCAAAGACATTCAGTACTTC. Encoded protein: CASSPDRAKDIQYF.

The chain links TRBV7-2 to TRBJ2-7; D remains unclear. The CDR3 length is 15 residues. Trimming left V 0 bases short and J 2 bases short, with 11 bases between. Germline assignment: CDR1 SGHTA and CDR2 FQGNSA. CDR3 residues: CASSLANRTPYEQYF. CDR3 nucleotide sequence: TGTGCCAGCAGCTTAGCTAACAGAACCCCCTACGAGCAGTACTTC.

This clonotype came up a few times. CDR3 sequence reads: CSATGTSGYEQYF. CDR3 in DNA: TGCAGTGCAACCGGGACTAGCGGGTACGAGCAGTACTTC. The rearrangement links TRBV20-1 to TRBJ2-7; TRBD2 matches 12 bases. This CDR3 is 13 amino acids long. Germline CDR1 reads DFQATT; CDR2 reads SNEGSKA (reference sequence). The V gene end was trimmed by 6 bases and the J gene end by 4 bases; junction bases not matched to a gene: 4.

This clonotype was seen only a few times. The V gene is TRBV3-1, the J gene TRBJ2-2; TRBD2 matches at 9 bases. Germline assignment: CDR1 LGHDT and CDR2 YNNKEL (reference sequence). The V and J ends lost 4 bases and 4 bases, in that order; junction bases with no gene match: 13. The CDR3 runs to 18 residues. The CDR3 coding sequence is TGTGCCAGCAGCCCCTCCCGCGGGCGGGGGGGCCGCACCGGGGAGCTGTTTTTT. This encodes CASSPSRGRGGRTGELFF. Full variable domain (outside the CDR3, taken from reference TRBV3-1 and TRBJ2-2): DTAVSQTPKYLVTQMGNDKSIKCEQNLGHDTMYWYKQDSKKFLKIMFSYNNKELIINETVPNRFSPKSPDKAHLNLHINSLELGDSAVYFCASSPSRGRGGRTGELFFGEGSRLTVL.

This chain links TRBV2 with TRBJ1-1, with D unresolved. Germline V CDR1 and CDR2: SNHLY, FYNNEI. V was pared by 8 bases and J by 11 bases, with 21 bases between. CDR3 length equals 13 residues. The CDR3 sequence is CASGQDGRRNAFF. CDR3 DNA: TGTGCCAGCGGCCAAGACGGACGAAGAAATGCTTTCTTT. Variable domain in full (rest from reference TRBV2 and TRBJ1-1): EPEVTQTPSHQVTQMGQEVILRCVPISNHLYFYWYRQILGQKVEFLVSFYNNEISEKSEIFDDQFSVERPDGSNFTLKIRSTKLEDSAMYFCASGQDGRRNAFFGQGTRLTVV.

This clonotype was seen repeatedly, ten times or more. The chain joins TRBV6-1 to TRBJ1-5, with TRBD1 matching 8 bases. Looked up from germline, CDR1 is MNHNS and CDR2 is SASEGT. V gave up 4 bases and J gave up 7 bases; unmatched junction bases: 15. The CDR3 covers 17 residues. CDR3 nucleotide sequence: TGTGCCAGCAGTGTCCGGGACAGGAGGATCGCTCTCCAGCCCCAGCATTTT. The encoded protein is CASSVRDRRIALQPQHF.

The CDR3 coding sequence is TGTGCCAGCAGTTTACAGGACGCTAGCACAGATACGCAGTATTTT. The encoded protein is CASSLQDASTDTQYF. The J gene is TRBJ2-3, the V gene TRBV27; D gene unclear. The germline gives CDR1 MNHEY, CDR2 SMNVEV (reference sequence). Between the trimmed V and J ends, which lost 2 bases and 0 bases, there was a span of 9 bases. This CDR3 spans 15 amino acids.

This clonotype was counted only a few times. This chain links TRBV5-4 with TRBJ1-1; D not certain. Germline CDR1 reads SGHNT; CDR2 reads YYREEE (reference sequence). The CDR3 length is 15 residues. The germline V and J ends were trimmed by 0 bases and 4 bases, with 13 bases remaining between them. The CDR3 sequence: CASSLGSRDRTEAFF. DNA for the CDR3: TGTGCCAGCAGCTTGGGATCTCGGGATCGCACTGAAGCTTTCTTT.

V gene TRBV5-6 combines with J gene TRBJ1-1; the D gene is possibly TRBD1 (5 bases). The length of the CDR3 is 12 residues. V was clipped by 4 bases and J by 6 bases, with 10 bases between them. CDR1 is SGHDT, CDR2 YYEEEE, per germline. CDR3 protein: CASSRLGAEAFF. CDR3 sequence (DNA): TGTGCCAGCAGCCGCCTAGGGGCTGAAGCTTTCTTT.

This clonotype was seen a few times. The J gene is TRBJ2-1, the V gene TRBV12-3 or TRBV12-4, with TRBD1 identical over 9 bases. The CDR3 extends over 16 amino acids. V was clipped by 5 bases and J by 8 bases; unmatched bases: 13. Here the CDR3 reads CASSAPGQGFMDEQFF. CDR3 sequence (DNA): TGTGCCAGCAGTGCCCCGGGACAGGGTTTTATGGATGAGCAGTTCTTC.

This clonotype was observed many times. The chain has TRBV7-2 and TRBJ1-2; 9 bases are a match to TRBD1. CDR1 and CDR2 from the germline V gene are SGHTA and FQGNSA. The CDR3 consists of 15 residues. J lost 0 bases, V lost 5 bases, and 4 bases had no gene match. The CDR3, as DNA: TGTGCCAGCAGCCCACGACAGGGGGCTAACTATGGCTACACCTTC. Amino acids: CASSPRQGANYGYTF.

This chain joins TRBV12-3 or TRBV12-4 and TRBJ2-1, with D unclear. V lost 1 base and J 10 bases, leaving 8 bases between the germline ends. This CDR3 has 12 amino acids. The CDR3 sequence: CASSLGVNEQFF. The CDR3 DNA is TGTGCCAGCAGTTTAGGGGTGAACGAGCAGTTCTTC.

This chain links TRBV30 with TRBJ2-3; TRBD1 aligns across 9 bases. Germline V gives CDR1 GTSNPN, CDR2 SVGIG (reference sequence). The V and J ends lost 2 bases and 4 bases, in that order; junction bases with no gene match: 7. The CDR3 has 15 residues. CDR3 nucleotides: TGTGCCTGGAGTATCTGGGACAGGGCGTCAGATACGCAGTATTTT. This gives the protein CAWSIWDRASDTQYF.